The sequence of this TCR beta chain was determined in a study of siplizumab effects on memory and regulatory T cells (dated by TCRdb to between 2018 and 2021). Notes on the research overall: The study looked at the effect of siplizumab, an anti-CD2 antibody, on alloreactive T-cell subsets in allogeneic mixed lymphocyte reactions made from human PBMCs.

The library was obtained by the immunoSEQ multiplex PCR assay. About 10^5 TCR templates per sample were assayed by the deep sequencing platform. Genomic DNA extracted from sorted T cells was used for TCRbeta CDR3 sequencing. The original methods were these. The R programming language was used for clonal analysis of TCRbeta CDR3 data. Alloreactive CD4+ and CD8+ clones were defined by comparing unstimulated samples with post-reaction CFSE-low samples. Regulatory or non-regulatory origin was assigned to alloreactive CD4+ clones by matching of sequences to sorted unstimulated Treg and non-Treg repertoires. The immuneACCESS repertoire file appears here via TCRdb, limited to in-frame rearrangements. These files lack a portion of the clones; in checked studies, under half of the deficit traces to unresolved V genes, and the cause of the others is not known. That table supplies the V and J calls and clone size; D and trimming were determined from the DNA. The sample has approximately 68,000 clones on record, 91% of them singletons. Approximately 31% of the sample is in the top ten clones.

CDR1 is given as MNHEY and CDR2 as SVGAGI, both from the germline V gene. At the junction V is shortened by 0 bases and J by 7 bases, with 7 bases in between. From its cysteine to its phenylalanine, the CDR3 spans 13 amino acids. Only CDR3 DNA remains: 39 bases, in frame from the first base. TCRbeta CDR3 sequencing was performed on sorted unstimulated T cells and on proliferating T cells recovered from mixed lymphocyte reactions. Fresh whole blood from some ten HLA-typed healthy donors was used as the source from which PBMCs were isolated. Here is what the overall study found, with its caveats: Whether proliferating Tregs from siplizumab cultures were suppressive was not functionally confirmed. Unstimulated naive T cells appeared to be more diverse than memory T cells, and naive cells seemed to make a substantial contribution to the alloresponse. Among mappable alloreactive CD4+ clones, the Treg-derived fraction averaged around 63% with siplizumab versus 25% to 30% in control reactions. The cumulative frequency of alloreactive sequences traceable to unstimulated CD4+ memory T cells was significantly reduced by siplizumab. Because sequences at frequencies below about 10^-5 were poorly captured, only a minor fraction of alloreactive clones could be mapped back to unstimulated subsets. A naive or memory phenotype could not be assigned to roughly 80-97% of proliferating CD4+ or CD8+ clones.

Points on this clone: This receptor's antigen is unknown. No base qualities exist here, and no much larger clone lies one base off it.

Sequencing was performed on CD8+ T cells sorted from blood. The receptor was derived from a human donor in good health. This sequence uses TRBV6-5 and TRBJ1-5, and perhaps TRBD1 as D gene, on 5 matching bases. The CDR3 reads as follows: CASSYSGAQPQHF. The DNA reads TGTGCCAGCAGTTACTCTGGGGCCCAGCCCCAGCATTTT.